A single sample is the source of the 18 T cell receptor beta chains below, sequenced in a study of prognosis after radiotherapy for stage I lung cancer. Genomic DNA provided the template from which TCR beta CDR3 was amplified by two-round multiplex PCR. First-round PCR used primers specific to each TRBV and TRBJ gene. TCRdb fed the multiplex PCR reads into MiXCR, producing one record per CDR3 protein. The sample lists fewer than 65,000 distinct CDR3 sequences, 30% to 35% occurring once. The sample here was PBMCs, taken before or after stereotactic body radiation therapy (not recorded which). The receptors here all came from a donor over 45 with non-small cell lung cancer.

This clonotype was seen more than once but under ten times. A read error is possible here, since a much larger clone lies one base away. Written as DNA, the CDR3 is TGTGCCGGCAGACGCCGAACTAGCTGCGGAGGCGCAGATACGCAGTATTTT. This translates into CAGRRRTSCGGADTQYF. The chain uses TRBV6-1 and TRBJ2-3; D might be TRBD2 (6 bases). The length of the CDR3 is 17 residues. Germline V lookup: CDR1 MNHNS, CDR2 SASEGT.

This clonotype was seen at least ten times. The chain couples TRBV11-3 to TRBJ2-3; D possibly matches TRBD1 or TRBD2 (5 bases each). Trimming shortened V by 1 base and J by 4 bases, and 12 bases separated the two germline ends. This CDR3 is built from 15 residues. Germline assignment: CDR1 SGHNT and CDR2 YENEEA. The CDR3 region has the DNA TGTGCCAGCAGCTTAGGGGACCGCTCCCCAGATACGCAGTATTTT. Translation: CASSLGDRSPDTQYF. The complete variable domain, with remaining parts taken from reference TRBV11-3 and TRBJ2-3, reads EAGVVQSPRYKIIEKKQPVAFWCNPISGHNTLYWYLQNLGQGPELLIRYENEEAVDDSQLPKDRFSAERLKGVDSTLKIQPAELGDSAVYLCASSLGDRSPDTQYFGPGTRLTVL.

There are many counts of this clonotype. The chain uses TRBV9 and TRBJ2-2; no clear D. CDR3 length equals 14 residues. V dropped 7 bases and J dropped 0 bases, with 10 bases sitting between them. CDR1 SGDLS and CDR2 YYNGEE come from the germline V gene. Here the CDR3 DNA reads TGTGCCAGCGGATCCCGGGCGAACACCGGGGAGCTGTTTTTT. The encoded protein is CASGSRANTGELFF.

This clonotype was seen a single time. The junction does not match germline at one end; this may be a read error. The chain recombines TRBV5-1 with TRBJ2-1, with TRBD1 matching 7 bases. CDR3 length equals 13 residues. Germline V CDR1 and CDR2: SGHRS, YFSETQ. The CDR3 loop is CASRIGQANEQLF. The CDR3 DNA reads TGCGCCAGCAGAATAGGACAGGCCAATGAGCAGTTATTC.

A single count supports this clonotype. The junction differs from germline at one of its ends, possibly a read error. This chain links TRBV6-2 or TRBV6-3 with TRBJ1-2; D uncertain. The CDR3 contains 12 residues. From germline, CDR1 is MNHEY and CDR2 SVGEGT. CDR3 residues: CASTRTNYGYAF. DNA of the CDR3: TGTGCCAGCACAAGAACTAACTATGGCTACGCCTTC.

This clonotype came up many times. The V and J genes are TRBV12-3 or TRBV12-4 and TRBJ1-1; 8 nucleotides match TRBD1. The CDR3 has 14 amino acids. Trimming took 4 bases from V and 13 from J; bases not matched to a gene: 14. In DNA form, the CDR3 reads TGTGCCAGCAGTTCTTTTCCACCGGGACAGGTGGGTTTCTTT. This gives the protein CASSSFPPGQVGFF.

This clonotype was detected many times. V and J are TRBV7-2 and TRBJ1-2; D is unresolved. This CDR3 is built from 14 residues. Germline V gives CDR1 SGHTA, CDR2 FQGNSA. Trimming took off 2 bases at V and 8 bases at J, with 15 bases between the two ends. Here the CDR3 reads CASSLSGGNRGYTF. CDR3 nucleotides: TGTGCCAGCAGCTTAAGCGGAGGCAATCGGGGCTACACCTTC.

This clonotype was counted ten times or more. The rearrangement uses TRBV5-1 and TRBJ1-1; 8 bases are shared with TRBD1. The CDR3 covers 16 residues. From germline, CDR1 is SGHRS and CDR2 YFSETQ. Trimming cost V 6 bases and J 1 base; bases outside gene matches: 11. The CDR3 sequence is CASTPGQGGGNTEAFF. The CDR3 DNA sequence: TGCGCCAGCACCCCTGGACAGGGAGGGGGGAACACTGAAGCTTTCTTT.

This clonotype has a handful of counts. This sequence may be a read error, since a much larger clone differs from it by one base. The rearrangement joins TRBV5-1 to TRBJ1-6, with D unresolved. The germline V and J ends were trimmed by 7 bases and 6 bases, with 11 bases remaining between them. CDR1 is SGHRS and CDR2 is YFSETQ in the germline V gene. The CDR3 runs 13 residues. The DNA for the CDR3 is TGCGCCAGCTGGAGGGTGATTAATTCACCCCTCCACTTT. Translated, it gives CASWRVINSPLHF.

In this sample, this clonotype turned up once. This chain uses TRBV6-1 with TRBJ2-1; 7 bases are a match to TRBD1. CDR1 is MNHNS and CDR2 is SASEGT in the germline V gene. This CDR3 is built from 15 residues. The trim removed 3 bases at V and 4 bases at J, leaving 6 bases unmatched. This chain's CDR3 is CASSDTGQAYNEQFF. CDR3 in DNA: TGTGCCAGCAGTGACACCGGACAGGCGTACAATGAGCAGTTCTTC.

On this clonotype: Likely a read error: the CDR3 ends without its conserved phenylalanine or tryptophan. CDR3 residues: CASSLGLASTGELFS. CDR3 DNA sequence: TGCGCCAGCAGCTTGGGGCTAGCGTCCACCGGGGAGCTGTTTTCT. This sequence joins TRBV5-1 and TRBJ2-2; D is perhaps TRBD2 (6 bases). The CDR3 consists of 15 residues. Germline assignment: CDR1 SGHRS and CDR2 YFSETQ. The germline V and J ends were trimmed by 0 bases and 4 bases, with 10 bases remaining between them.

V gene TRBV27 combines with J gene TRBJ2-6, with D perhaps being TRBD1 or TRBD2 (5 bases each). Deletions cut 10 bases from V and 0 bases from J, with 19 bases between. This CDR3 has 17 amino acids. Per the germline V gene, CDR1 is MNHEY and CDR2 is SMNVEV (reference sequence). The CDR3 DNA reads TGTGCCAACAGCCCCGGCAGGGAGCTCTCTGGGGCCAACGTCCTGACTTTC. It encodes CANSPGRELSGANVLTF.

This clonotype was observed many times. The chain links TRBV6-2 or TRBV6-3 to TRBJ2-6, with a tentative D call TRBD1 (6 bases). From germline, CDR1 is MNHEY and CDR2 SVGEGT. The CDR3 is 16 residues long. V lost 4 bases and J lost 7, with 17 bases in between. For the CDR3, the DNA is TGTGCCAGCAGTTCCAAAGGACAGAAAGGCGCCAACGTCCTGACTTTC. It specifies CASSSKGQKGANVLTF.

This clonotype was recorded many times. The rearrangement links TRBV9 to TRBJ1-5, with D unclear. CDR1 SGDLS and CDR2 YYNGEE come from the germline V gene. V lost 5 bases and J 6 bases, leaving 9 bases between the germline ends. This CDR3 spans 12 amino acids. CDR3 sequence reads: CASRCLGQPQHF. The CDR3 DNA reads TGTGCCAGCAGATGCCTTGGTCAGCCCCAGCATTTT. The whole variable domain, filled in from reference TRBV9 and TRBJ1-5, reads DSGVTQTPKHLITATGQRVTLRCSPRSGDLSVYWYQQSLDQGLQFLIQYYNGEERAKGNILERFSAQQFPDLHSELNLSSLELGDSALYFCASRCLGQPQHFGDGTRLSIL.

This clonotype was found many times. The J gene is TRBJ2-7, the V gene TRBV27, with D perhaps matching TRBD1 (5 bases). The V and J ends lost 3 bases and 2 bases respectively, with 11 bases between them. CDR1 is MNHEY and CDR2 is SMNVEV in the germline V gene (reference sequence). The CDR3 extends over 14 amino acids. CDR3 DNA sequence: TGTGCCAGCAGTTTCGACAGAAGGACCTACGAGCAGTACTTC. This sequence encodes CASSFDRRTYEQYF.

In its sample, this clonotype was seen many times. The chain is built from TRBV27 and TRBJ1-2, with 9 bases identical to TRBD1. The CDR3 length is 16 residues. V lost 4 bases to trimming and J lost 6 bases; unmatched junction nucleotides: 12. Germline V lookup: CDR1 MNHEY, CDR2 SMNVEV (reference sequence). CDR3 nucleotides: TGTGCCAGCAGTTCCTTTTTCCCGGGACAGGGCGATGGCTACACCTTC. Its protein is CASSSFFPGQGDGYTF.

Points on this clonotype: Because it lacks the conserved phenylalanine or tryptophan at the end, this CDR3 is likely a read error. The chain couples TRBV6-1 to TRBJ2-7; TRBD1 matches 10 bases. Germline values: CDR1 MNHNS, CDR2 SASEGT. Trimming took 6 bases from V and 2 from J; bases not matched to a gene: 4. The length of the CDR3 is 14 residues. This CDR3 is CASRTGTGAYEQYL. CDR3 nucleotides: TGTGCCAGCAGAACAGGGACAGGGGCCTACGAGCAGTACCTC.

Comment on this clonotype: A far more abundant clone sits one base away, making this likely a read error. V and J are TRBV6-6 and TRBJ1-5; D may be TRBD1 (5 bases). This CDR3 is built from 11 residues. Germline loops: CDR1 MNHNY, CDR2 SVGAGI (reference sequence). CDR3 nucleotides: TGTGCCAGCAGTTACTCGGGACCCCATCATTTT. It translates to CASSYSGPHHF.